This T cell receptor (beta chain) emerged from a study of identical twins. The germline V gene has CDR1 SQVTM and CDR2 ANQGSEA. This CDR3 is 11 amino acids long. V was cut by 6 bases and J by 1 base, with 6 bases left in between. General study results and limits: Abundant beta clonotypes from cord blood bore fewer insertions; memory repertoires lacked this pattern. Twins' excess sharing was less marked for out-of-frame beta sequences.

For this clonotype: Its antigen is not known.

TCRdb re-analysed the 5' RACE reads in MiXCR, keeping a single row per CDR3 protein. This sample carries approximately 680,000 distinct CDR3 sequences, under 8.5% of them seen once, and the ten largest clones take about 1.6%. The sample was also linked to a second study, of yellow fever vaccine responses in identical twins.

The sequenced material came from PBMCs. This clonotype originated in a young woman in good health. V gene TRBV29-1 combines with J gene TRBJ1-1; no definite D call. The CDR3 DNA sequence: TGCAGCGTCAAAAAGAACACTGAAGCTTTCTTT. As protein: CSVKKNTEAFF.